This T cell receptor beta chain was identified in a study of cytomegalovirus exposure and HLA in healthy donors. PCR was performed using 60 Vbeta and 13 Jbeta primers. TCRdb keeps only in-frame clones here, not all; method: immunoSEQ multiplex PCR. The data contain 150,000 to 200,000 clones, approximately 80% of them seen just once; the ten biggest clones take up roughly 2.6%. The CDR3 loop spans 15 amino acids. Per the germline V gene, CDR1 is GTSNPN and CDR2 is SVGIG (reference sequence). The V and J ends lost 4 bases and 5 bases, in that order; junction bases with no gene match: 10. Details on this clone: Its cognate antigen is unknown.

General study results and limits: In all likelihood, a cluster of highly shared sequence variants was a sequencing artifact.

Sequenced material: PBMCs. V and J are TRBV30 and TRBJ2-5; TRBD2 matches 10 bases. This sequence was found in a woman aged 40 to 49 in good health and CMV-seropositive. The CDR3, as DNA: TGTGCCTGGACAGGAAGCGGGGGGGCCGTCGAGACCCAGTACTTC. Encoded protein: CAWTGSGGAVETQYF.